Sequencing of this T cell receptor beta chain was carried out in a study of blood T cell repertoires in COVID-19. This CDR3 is 13 amino acids long. V was trimmed by 0 bases and J by 10 bases, leaving 12 bases between them. CDR1 is MNHEY, CDR2 SVGAGI, per germline. Per the original data handling: How many nucleated cells were present was estimated from reference gene primer amplification. The method was immunoSEQ multiplex PCR; TCRdb's version includes in-frame clones alone and lacks a portion of them. The V and J calls and clone size are taken from that table; D and trimming were inferred from the DNA. This sample has some 100,000 clones; more than 65% occur once, and the top ten carry roughly 25%.

This clonotype was obtained from an older man with active or convalescent COVID-19. The chain couples TRBV6-5 to TRBJ1-2; a weak D match, TRBD1 (5 bases). The sequenced sample was peripheral blood. The DNA for the CDR3 is TGTGCCAGCAGTTACTCAGGGGTCGGTGACTACACCTTC. Amino acid sequence: CASSYSGVGDYTF.